This T cell receptor (beta chain) is from a study of blood T cells in healthy people across ages (dated by TCRdb to the mid-2010s). General notes on the study: Template switching captured roughly one uniquely barcoded TCR beta cDNA molecule per two T cells in model experiments. The study measured age-related changes in TCR beta repertoire diversity using deep sequencing normalized with unique cDNA molecular identifiers. Donors were grouped into four age groups: young (average 16 years), middle-aged (39), aged (around 62) and long-lived (around 80). To avoid experimental bias, donors of different ages were spread randomly across the sequencing lanes. Using the same blood draw, the study looked at two additional independent replicas of 1 million unique cDNA reads for two donors, one aged 18 to 30 and the other aged 80 or older.

On this clonotype: Its antigen is unknown. No base quality values were provided; no much bigger clone lies one nucleotide off.

For this chain, trimming is 8 bases at the V end and 3 bases at the J end, and the number of junction bases without a gene match is 7. CDR1 LGHNA and CDR2 YNFKEQ were looked up in the germline V gene. The CDR3 has 14 amino acids, counting the end cysteine and phenylalanine. Only the CDR3 region is kept as DNA, spanning 42 bases read in frame from base 1. General findings and caveats noted by the study authors: Estimates of total diversity based on one million sequenced T cells were regarded as lower bounds and as underestimates. Compared with the aged group, the long-lived group had more naive CD4+ T cells, fewer expanded clones and increased TCR diversity, a pattern suggesting age selection. Observed TCR beta diversity correlated strongly with the percentage of naive T cells measured by flow cytometry. As age increased, observed TCR beta diversity per million T cells dropped in a roughly linear way, and a significant reduction was already evident by age 40. Conclusive comparison of naive and antigen-experienced compartments was prevented by the profiling of bulk unsorted PBMCs. The CMV infection status of donors was not known, potentially confounding age-related changes in expanded clonotypes.

The library was produced with 5' RACE. Sequencing instrument: Illumina HiSeq 2500. A second PCR of about 6 to 12 cycles was run with a J-beta primer mix and a sample-barcoded 5' primer. A unique molecular identifier was introduced onto each TCR beta cDNA molecule by a template-switch 5' adaptor carrying 12 random nucleotides. At least 2.5 million CDR3-containing paired-end reads were obtained from each sample. The Mint cDNA synthesis kit, primed by a TRBC-specific oligonucleotide, was used to synthesize first-strand cDNA from all RNA. All cDNA was treated with uracil-DNA glycosylase and then went through a first 18-cycle PCR with the universal primers M1SS and BC2_uni_R. The paper's processing steps were these. For normalization, 1 million high-quality reads were randomly selected from each sample, with every read carrying a distinct molecular identifier. Instead of being binned into consensus sequences, reads that shared molecular identifiers were thrown out. MiTCR, set to a Q25 quality threshold and the strictest error-elimination algorithm, was used for CDR3 identification, clonotype clustering and error correction. A nonparametric unseen species model with Euler transformation was used to estimate lower-bound total TCR beta diversity. Using fastp trimming at Q25 and MiXCR clonotype assembly, TCRdb reanalyzed the public sequencing data and kept in-frame beta chains. Each CDR3 protein gets just one entry, which takes the most common genes and DNA from the rows behind it. The V and J calls were not made by the authors but by TCRdb's processing. This sample has about a million distinct CDR3 sequences in its table, and around 48% of those were observed once. Over 10% of the sample is held by the ten biggest clonotypes.

Donors were 39 systemically healthy Caucasian individuals from Russia aged roughly 6 to 100 years. Ten milliliters of peripheral blood were drawn from each donor into EDTA-treated Vacutainer tubes. Ficoll-Paque density-gradient centrifugation was used to isolate PBMCs, with at least 6.5 million per sample. Trizol reagent was used to extract total RNA from PBMCs, with at least 6 micrograms per sample. Naive CD45RAhigh/CD27high T cell percentages were measured by flow cytometry on a PBMC aliquot from every donor. The origin of this receptor is a man aged 25-45 years in good health. The material sequenced was blood. The chain was built from TRBV4-2 and TRBJ2-7; 10 bases in between match TRBD2. In nucleotide form, the sequence is TGTGCCAGCGGGTATACTAGCGGGGTCTACGAGCAGTACTTC. Its amino acids are CASGYTSGVYEQYF.